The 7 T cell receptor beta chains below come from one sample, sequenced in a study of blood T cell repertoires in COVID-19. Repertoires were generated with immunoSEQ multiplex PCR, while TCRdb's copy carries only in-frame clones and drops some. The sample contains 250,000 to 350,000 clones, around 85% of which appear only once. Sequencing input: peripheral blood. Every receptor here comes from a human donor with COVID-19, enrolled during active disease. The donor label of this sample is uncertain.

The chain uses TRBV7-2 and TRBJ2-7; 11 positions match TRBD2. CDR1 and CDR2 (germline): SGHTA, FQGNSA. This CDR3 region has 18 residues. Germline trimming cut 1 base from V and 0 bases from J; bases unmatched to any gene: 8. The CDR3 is CASSLGASGRTTSYEQYF. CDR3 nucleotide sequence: TGTGCCAGCAGCTTAGGGGCTAGCGGGAGGACGACCTCCTACGAGCAGTACTTC.

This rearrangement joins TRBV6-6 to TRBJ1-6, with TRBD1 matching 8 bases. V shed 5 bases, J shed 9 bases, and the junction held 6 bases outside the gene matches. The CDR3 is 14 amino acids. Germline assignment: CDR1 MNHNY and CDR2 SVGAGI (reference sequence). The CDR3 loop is CASSTGTGVSPLHF. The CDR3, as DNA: TGTGCCAGCAGTACAGGGACAGGAGTTTCACCCCTCCACTTT.

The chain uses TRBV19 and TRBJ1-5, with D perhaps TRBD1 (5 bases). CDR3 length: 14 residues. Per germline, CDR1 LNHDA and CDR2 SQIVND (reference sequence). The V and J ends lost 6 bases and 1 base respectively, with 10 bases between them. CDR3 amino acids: CASSQAGSNQPQHF. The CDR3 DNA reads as TGTGCCAGTAGCCAAGCAGGGAGCAATCAGCCCCAGCATTTT.

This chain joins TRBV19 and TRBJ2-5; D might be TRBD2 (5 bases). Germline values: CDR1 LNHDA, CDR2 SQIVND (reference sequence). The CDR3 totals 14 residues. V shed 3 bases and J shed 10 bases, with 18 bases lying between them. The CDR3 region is CASSILLDLGGQYF. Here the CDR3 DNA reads TGTGCCAGTAGTATTTTGCTCGATCTCGGAGGCCAGTACTTC.

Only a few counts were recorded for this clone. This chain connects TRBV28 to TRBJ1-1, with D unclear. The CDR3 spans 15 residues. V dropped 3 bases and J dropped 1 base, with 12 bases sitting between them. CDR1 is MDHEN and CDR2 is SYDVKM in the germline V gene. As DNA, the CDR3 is TGTGCCAGCAGTTTGAACGCGGGAAGGAACACTGAAGCTTTCTTT. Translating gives CASSLNAGRNTEAFF.

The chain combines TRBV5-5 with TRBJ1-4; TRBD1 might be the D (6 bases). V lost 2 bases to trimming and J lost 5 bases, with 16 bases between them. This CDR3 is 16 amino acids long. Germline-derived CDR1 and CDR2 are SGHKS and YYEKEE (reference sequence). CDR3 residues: CASSLDPGRGNEKLFF. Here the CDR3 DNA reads TGTGCCAGCAGCTTAGATCCGGGCAGGGGAAATGAAAAACTGTTTTTT. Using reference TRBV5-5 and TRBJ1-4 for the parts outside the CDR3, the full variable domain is DAGVTQSPTHLIKTRGQQVTLRCSPISGHKSVSWYQQVLGQGPQFIFQYYEKEERGRGNFPDRFSARQFPNYSSELNVNALLLGDSALYLCASSLDPGRGNEKLFFGSGTQLSVL.

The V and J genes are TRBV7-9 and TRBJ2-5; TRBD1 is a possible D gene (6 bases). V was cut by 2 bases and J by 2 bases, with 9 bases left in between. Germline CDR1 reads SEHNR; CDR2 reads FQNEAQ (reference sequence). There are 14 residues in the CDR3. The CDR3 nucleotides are TGTGCCAGCAGCTTACCAGGGACACAAGAGACCCAGTACTTC. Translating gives CASSLPGTQETQYF.